The text below deals with one T cell receptor (beta chain). CDR3 length: 15 residues. From germline, CDR1 is SGHVS and CDR2 FQNEAQ. J lost 5 bases, V lost 5 bases, and 9 bases had no gene match. These data come from a study of CD8 T cells in Susac syndrome. Blood CD8+ and CD4+ T cells underwent high-throughput TCR beta sequencing. Relapsing-remitting disease, either stable or active, was present in the multiple sclerosis controls, who were treatment-naive patients. TEMRA cells were FACS-enriched, with CD8+ and CD4+ T cells isolated negatively. Reverse transcription of roughly 0.5 to 1 ug RNA used random hexamers. TCR beta CDR3 was amplified by immunoSEQ covering 54 Vbeta and 13 Jbeta. TCRdb processed the immunoSEQ multiplex PCR reads anew with MiXCR; each CDR3 protein has one entry. The sample yields approximately 180,000 distinct CDR3 sequences, 90% to 96% seen once.

The source of this sequence is a human donor with multiple sclerosis. The source material was CD4+ T cells from PBMCs. The V gene is TRBV7-8, the J gene TRBJ2-1, with TRBD1 matching 7 bases. The CDR3: CASSRPQGVNNEQFF. CDR3 coding DNA: TGTGCCAGCAGCCGACCCCAGGGGGTGAACAATGAGCAGTTCTTC. The full variable domain, its missing parts supplied by reference TRBV7-8 and TRBJ2-1, is GAGVSQSPRYKVAKRGQDVALRCDPISGHVSLFWYQQALGQGPEFLTYFQNEAQLDKSGLPSDRFFAERPEGSVSTLKIQRTQQEDSAVYLCASSRPQGVNNEQFFGPGTRLTVL.